The entry below gives a single T cell receptor beta chain sequence along with its context. Its antigen is currently not known. No much larger clone is present one base from it, and per-base qualities are unavailable. The data stem from a study of response to subunit inactivated influenza vaccine (dated by TCRdb to the late 2010s). Broadly, across the study: To follow how T cells responded to a trivalent subunit inactivated influenza vaccine, the researchers relied on deep quantitative profiling of the T cell receptor repertoire.

Results and caveats for the whole study, not just this receptor: The authors proposed that each seasonal influenza vaccination may bring in only a limited number of new T cells.

From the cysteine through the phenylalanine, the CDR3 covers 13 amino acids. Of the read, only the CDR3 DNA is kept; its 39 bases are in frame from base 1. The germline V and J ends show losses of 7 bases and 5 bases respectively, and no gene match explains 6 bases of the junction. According to the germline V gene, CDR1 reads SGHTA and CDR2 reads FQGNSA. To prepare the library, RT-PCR was applied. The listed sequencing device is Illumina HiSeq 2500. The raw public data were reprocessed by TCRdb itself: fastp quality trimming at Q25, MiXCR clonotype calling, in-frame beta chains only. Each CDR3 protein appears once, grouped with its most common genes and DNA. The sample records some 500,000 distinct CDR3 sequences, about 17% of which are singletons. The ten biggest clones cover 2.5% to 3.5% of the sample.

The sequence came from a man aged 45 to 70 who received an inactivated influenza vaccine. Donor details come from another sample of the same person, matched by shared clones. The sample in question was CD4+ T cells sorted from PBMCs, obtained about 24 months after vaccination. Here the chain combines TRBV7-2 and TRBJ2-3, with 7 middle bases fitting TRBD2. Here is the DNA: TGTGCCAGCACGGCGGGAGTTTTAGATACGCAGTATTTT. It is translated as CASTAGVLDTQYF.